This T cell receptor beta chain was observed in a study of blood T cells in healthy people across ages. Notes on the study in general: In older individuals, TCR beta diversity per million T cells was lower, falling roughly linearly with age.

A second about 7 to 11 cycle PCR used barcoded and J-beta primers. A template-switch adaptor with 12 random nucleotides tagged each cDNA molecule. One entry per CDR3 protein results from TCRdb running MiXCR on the 5' RACE reads. Found here are approximately 580,000 distinct CDR3 sequences, about 24% of them singletons; the top ten hold 8.5% to 9.5%. Trimming took 1 base from V and 4 from J, leaving 7 bases between them. The germline CDR1 and CDR2 sequences are SEHNR and FQNEAQ (reference sequence). The CDR3 loop spans 13 amino acids. This clonotype was seen ten or more times. Its antigen is not identified. Per-sample PBMC isolation yielded at least 6.5 million cells. This sample was shared with a second study, whose subject was T cells of mothers and their children. That investigation notes: T cell clones that were persistent and microchimeric went undetected.

The chain joins TRBV7-9 to TRBJ1-1, with D perhaps TRBD1 (6 bases). The clonotype comes from a boy aged 10-17 years in good health. The sequencing sample was made of blood. The CDR3 here is CASSLGGGTEAFF. CDR3 in DNA: TGTGCCAGCAGCTTAGGAGGGGGCACTGAAGCTTTCTTT.